The 6 T cell receptor beta chains in this list originate from one sample, sequenced in a study of response to subunit inactivated influenza vaccine (dated by TCRdb to 2016 to 2019). The method behind the library was RT-PCR. The data were produced on an Illumina HiSeq 2500. TCRdb reran the public reads through fastp at Q25 and MiXCR, keeping productive beta chains. Rows with a matching CDR3 protein are joined into one entry that keeps the most common DNA and genes. For this sample the table gives about 780,000 distinct CDR3 sequences, of which less than 20% were detected only once. Roughly 10% of the sample belongs to the ten largest clones. Sample: PBMCs from blood, taken 4 to 6 days after vaccination. These receptors all stem from a man between 45 and 60 years old who received an inactivated influenza vaccine. Donor details come from another sample of the same person, matched by shared clones.

The V call is TRBV4-3, the J call TRBJ2-1, with 10 bases fitting TRBD2. J lost 2 bases, V lost 2 bases, and 3 bases had no gene match. Germline CDR1 is LGHNA and CDR2 is YSLEER. The CDR3 is made up of 16 amino acids. The CDR3 DNA sequence: TGCGCCAGCAGCCAACGCAGCGGGGGGGCCTACAATGAGCAGTTCTTC. This sequence encodes CASSQRSGGAYNEQFF.

V gene TRBV2 combines with J gene TRBJ1-1; a weak D match, TRBD1 (5 bases). CDR1 is SNHLY and CDR2 is FYNNEI in the germline V gene. Between the trimmed V and J ends, which lost 6 bases and 3 bases, there was a span of 14 bases. CDR3 length equals 14 residues. CDR3 loop: CASRGSSGDTEAFF. The CDR3 DNA sequence: TGTGCCAGCAGAGGATCCTCGGGGGACACTGAAGCTTTCTTT.

The chain carries TRBV12-3 or TRBV12-4 and TRBJ1-5, with a possible D match to TRBD1 (5 bases). The CDR3 sequence is 13 residues long. V lost 6 bases and J lost 5, with 11 bases in between. DNA for the CDR3: TGTGCCAGCAGGCAAGCGGGGGATCAGCCCCAGCATTTT. It yields the protein CASRQAGDQPQHF.

The CDR3 DNA reads as TGTGCCAGCAGTACAACGGGACTAGCGGAAGAGACCCAGTACTTC. Translation gives CASSTTGLAEETQYF. The chain has TRBV7-9 and TRBJ2-5, with 11 bases matching TRBD2. The length of the CDR3 is 15 residues. Trimming took 6 bases from V and 3 from J; bases not matched to a gene: 6. Germline loops: CDR1 SEHNR, CDR2 FQNEAQ (reference sequence).

This clonotype is a singleton in its sample. This rearrangement joins TRBV18 to TRBJ2-7, with 8 bases aligning to TRBD1. Losses at the gene ends were 2 bases for V and 2 bases for J; bases not matched to a gene: 8. Germline CDR1 reads KGHSH; CDR2 reads LQKENI. This CDR3 is 16 amino acids long. CDR3 region: CASSPDRTGIPYEQYF. Here the CDR3 DNA reads TGTGCCAGCTCACCAGATCGGACAGGGATTCCCTACGAGCAGTACTTC. Combining the CDR3 with reference TRBV18 and TRBJ2-7 gives the whole variable domain NAGVMQNPRHLVRRRGQEARLRCSPMKGHSHVYWYRQLPEEGLKFMVYLQKENIIDESGMPKERFSAEFPKEGPSILRIQQVVRGDSAAYFCASSPDRTGIPYEQYFGPGTRLTVT.

The chain joins TRBV5-6 to TRBJ2-7; TRBD2 might be the D (5 bases). CDR3 size: 14 residues. Between the trimmed V and J ends, which lost 0 bases and 5 bases, there was a span of 12 bases. Per the germline V gene, CDR1 is SGHDT and CDR2 is YYEEEE. The CDR3, as DNA: TGTGCCAGCAGCTTGGCGGGGTTGCGGAACGAGCAGTACTTC. It specifies CASSLAGLRNEQYF.